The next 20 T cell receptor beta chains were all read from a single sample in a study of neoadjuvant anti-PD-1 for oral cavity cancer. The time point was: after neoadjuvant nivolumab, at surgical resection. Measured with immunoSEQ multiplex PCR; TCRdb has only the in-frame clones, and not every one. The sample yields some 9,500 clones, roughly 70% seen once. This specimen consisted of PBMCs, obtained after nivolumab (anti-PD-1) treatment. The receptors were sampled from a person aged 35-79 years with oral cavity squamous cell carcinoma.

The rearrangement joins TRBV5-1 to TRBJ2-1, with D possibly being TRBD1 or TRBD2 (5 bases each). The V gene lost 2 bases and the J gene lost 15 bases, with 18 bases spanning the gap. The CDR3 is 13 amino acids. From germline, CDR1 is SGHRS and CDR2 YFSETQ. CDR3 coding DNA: TGCGCCAGCAGCTTAATCGTGGGGACCGCCCCGTTCTTC. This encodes CASSLIVGTAPFF.

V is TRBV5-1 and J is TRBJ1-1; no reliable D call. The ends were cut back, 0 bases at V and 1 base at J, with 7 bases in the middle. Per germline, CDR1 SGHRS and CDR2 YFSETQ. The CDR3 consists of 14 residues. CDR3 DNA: TGCGCCAGCAGCTTGGAGCACAGGAACACTGAAGCTTTCTTT. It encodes CASSLEHRNTEAFF.

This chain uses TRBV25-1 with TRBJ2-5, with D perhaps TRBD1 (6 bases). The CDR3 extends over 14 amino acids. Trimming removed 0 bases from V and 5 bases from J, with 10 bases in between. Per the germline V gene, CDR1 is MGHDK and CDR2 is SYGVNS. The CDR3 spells CASSEYQGMETQYF. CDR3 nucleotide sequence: TGTGCCAGCAGTGAATATCAGGGGATGGAGACCCAGTACTTC. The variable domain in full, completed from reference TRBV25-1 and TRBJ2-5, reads EADIYQTPRYLVIGTGKKITLECSQTMGHDKMYWYQQDPGMELHLIHYSYGVNSTEKGDLSSESTVSRIRTEHFPLTLESARPSHTSQYLCASSEYQGMETQYFGPGTRLLVL.

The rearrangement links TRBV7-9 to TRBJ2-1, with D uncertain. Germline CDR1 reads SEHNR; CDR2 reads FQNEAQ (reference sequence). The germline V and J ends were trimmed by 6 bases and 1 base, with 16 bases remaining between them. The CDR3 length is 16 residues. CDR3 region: CASREALLRSYNEQFF. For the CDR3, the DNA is TGTGCCAGCAGAGAAGCTCTTCTTCGGTCCTACAATGAGCAGTTCTTC. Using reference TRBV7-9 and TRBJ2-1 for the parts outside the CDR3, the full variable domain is DTGVSQNPRHKITKRGQNVTFRCDPISEHNRLYWYRQTLGQGPEFLTYFQNEAQLEKSRLLSDRFSAERPKGSFSTLEIQRTEQGDSAMYLCASREALLRSYNEQFFGPGTRLTVL.

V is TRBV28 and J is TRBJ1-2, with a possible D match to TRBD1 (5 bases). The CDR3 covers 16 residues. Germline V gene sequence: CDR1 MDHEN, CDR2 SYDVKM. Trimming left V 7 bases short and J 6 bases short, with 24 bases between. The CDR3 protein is CASTMFPPGVVDGYTF. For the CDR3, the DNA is TGTGCCAGCACCATGTTTCCCCCGGGGGTGGTTGATGGCTACACCTTC.

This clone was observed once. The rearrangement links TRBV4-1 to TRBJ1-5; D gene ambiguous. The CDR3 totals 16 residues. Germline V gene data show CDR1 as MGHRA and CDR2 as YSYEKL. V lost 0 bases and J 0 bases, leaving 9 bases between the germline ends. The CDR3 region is CASSQDPGNSNQPQHF. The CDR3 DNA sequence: TGCGCCAGCAGCCAAGATCCCGGTAATAGCAATCAGCCCCAGCATTTT.

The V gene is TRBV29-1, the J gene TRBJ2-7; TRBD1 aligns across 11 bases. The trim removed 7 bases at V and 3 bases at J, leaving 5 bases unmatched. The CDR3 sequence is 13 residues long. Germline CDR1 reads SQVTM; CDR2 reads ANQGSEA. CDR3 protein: CSASGTGGYEQYF. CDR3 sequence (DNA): TGCAGCGCCTCCGGGACAGGGGGCTACGAGCAGTACTTC.

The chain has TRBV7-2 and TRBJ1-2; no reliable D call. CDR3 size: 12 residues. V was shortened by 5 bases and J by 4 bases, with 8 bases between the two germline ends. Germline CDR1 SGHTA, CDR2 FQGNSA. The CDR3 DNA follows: TGTGCCAGCAGCGCCGACCGCTATGGCTACACCTTC. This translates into CASSADRYGYTF.

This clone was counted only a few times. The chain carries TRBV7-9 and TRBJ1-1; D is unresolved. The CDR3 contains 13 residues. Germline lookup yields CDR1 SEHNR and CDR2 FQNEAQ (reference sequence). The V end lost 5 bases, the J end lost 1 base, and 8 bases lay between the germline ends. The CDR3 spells CASSRTENTEAFF. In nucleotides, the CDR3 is TGTGCCAGCAGCCGTACAGAGAACACTGAAGCTTTCTTT.

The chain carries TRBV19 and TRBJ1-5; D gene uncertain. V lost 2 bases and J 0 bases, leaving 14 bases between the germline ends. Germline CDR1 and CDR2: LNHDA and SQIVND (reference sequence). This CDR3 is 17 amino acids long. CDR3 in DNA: TGTGCCAGTAGTATATATTCCCAGGAAAATAGCAATCAGCCCCAGCATTTT. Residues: CASSIYSQENSNQPQHF. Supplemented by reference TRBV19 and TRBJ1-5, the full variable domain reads DGGITQSPKYLFRKEGQNVTLSCEQNLNHDAMYWYRQDPGQGLRLIYYSQIVNDFQKGDIAEGYSVSREKKESFPLTVTSAQKNPTAFYLCASSIYSQENSNQPQHFGDGTRLSIL.

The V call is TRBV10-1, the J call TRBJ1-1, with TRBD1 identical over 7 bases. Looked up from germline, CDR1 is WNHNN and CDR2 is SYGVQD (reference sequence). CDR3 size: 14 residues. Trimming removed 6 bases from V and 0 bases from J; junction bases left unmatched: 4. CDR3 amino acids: CASSQGQMNTEAFF. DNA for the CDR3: TGCGCCAGCAGCCAGGGACAGATGAACACTGAAGCTTTCTTT.

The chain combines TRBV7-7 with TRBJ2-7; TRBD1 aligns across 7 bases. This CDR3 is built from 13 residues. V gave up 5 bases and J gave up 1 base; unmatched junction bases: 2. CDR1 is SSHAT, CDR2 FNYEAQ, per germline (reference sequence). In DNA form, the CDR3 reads TGTGCCAGCAGCCCAGGGGGTTCCTACGAGCAGTACTTC. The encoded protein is CASSPGGSYEQYF.

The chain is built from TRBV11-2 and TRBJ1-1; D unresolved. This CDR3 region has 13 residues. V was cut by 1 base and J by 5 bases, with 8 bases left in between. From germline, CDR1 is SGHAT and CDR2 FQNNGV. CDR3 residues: CASSLGAGTEAFF. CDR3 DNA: TGTGCCAGCAGCTTAGGGGCGGGAACTGAAGCTTTCTTT.

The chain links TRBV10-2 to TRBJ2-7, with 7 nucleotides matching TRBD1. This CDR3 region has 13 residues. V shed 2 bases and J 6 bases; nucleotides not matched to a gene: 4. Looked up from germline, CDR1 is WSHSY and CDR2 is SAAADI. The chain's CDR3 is CASSEAAGGEQYF. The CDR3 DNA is TGCGCCAGCAGTGAGGCTGCAGGGGGCGAGCAGTACTTC.

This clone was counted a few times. The CDR3 DNA reads TGTGCCAGTAGGACCGGGACAGGGGATTCACCCCTCCACTTT. This encodes CASRTGTGDSPLHF. The chain uses TRBV19 and TRBJ1-6; 10 bases align to TRBD1. The J segment lost 8 bases and the V segment lost 6 bases, leaving 4 bases of the junction unmatched. CDR3 length equals 14 residues. Germline V lookup: CDR1 LNHDA, CDR2 SQIVND (reference sequence). Based on the CDR3 plus reference TRBV19 and TRBJ1-6, the full variable domain is DGGITQSPKYLFRKEGQNVTLSCEQNLNHDAMYWYRQDPGQGLRLIYYSQIVNDFQKGDIAEGYSVSREKKESFPLTVTSAQKNPTAFYLCASRTGTGDSPLHFGNGTRLTVT.

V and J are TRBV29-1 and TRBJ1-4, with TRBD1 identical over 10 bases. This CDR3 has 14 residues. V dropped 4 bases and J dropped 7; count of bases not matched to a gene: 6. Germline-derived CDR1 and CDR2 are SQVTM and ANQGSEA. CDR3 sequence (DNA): TGCAGCGTTGGACAGGGGGCGTTCGCTGAAAAACTGTTTTTT. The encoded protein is CSVGQGAFAEKLFF.

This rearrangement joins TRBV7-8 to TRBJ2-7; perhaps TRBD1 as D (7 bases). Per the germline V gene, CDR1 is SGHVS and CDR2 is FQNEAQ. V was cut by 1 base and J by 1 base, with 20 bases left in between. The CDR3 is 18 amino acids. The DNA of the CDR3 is TGTGCCAGCAGCTTAGTATGGGGGGTCCCGGGACAGTCCTACGAGCAGTACTTC. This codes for CASSLVWGVPGQSYEQYF.

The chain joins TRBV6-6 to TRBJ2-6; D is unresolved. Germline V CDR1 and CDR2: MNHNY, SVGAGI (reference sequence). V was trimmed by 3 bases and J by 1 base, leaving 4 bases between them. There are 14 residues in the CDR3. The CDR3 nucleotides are TGTGCCAGCAGTTATGGATCTGGGGCCAACGTCCTGACTTTC. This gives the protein CASSYGSGANVLTF.

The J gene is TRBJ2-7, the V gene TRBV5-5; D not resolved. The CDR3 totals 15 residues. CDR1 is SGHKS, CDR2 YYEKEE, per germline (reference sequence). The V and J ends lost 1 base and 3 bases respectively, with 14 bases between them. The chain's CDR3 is CASSLNWGFNYEQYF. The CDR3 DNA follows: TGTGCCAGCAGCTTGAATTGGGGTTTTAACTACGAGCAGTACTTC.

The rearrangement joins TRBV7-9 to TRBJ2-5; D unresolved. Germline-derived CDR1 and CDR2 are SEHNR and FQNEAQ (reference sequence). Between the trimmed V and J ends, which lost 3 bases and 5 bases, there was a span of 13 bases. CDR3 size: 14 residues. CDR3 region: CASSLGVTEETQYF. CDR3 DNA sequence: TGTGCCAGCAGCTTGGGCGTTACTGAGGAGACCCAGTACTTC.